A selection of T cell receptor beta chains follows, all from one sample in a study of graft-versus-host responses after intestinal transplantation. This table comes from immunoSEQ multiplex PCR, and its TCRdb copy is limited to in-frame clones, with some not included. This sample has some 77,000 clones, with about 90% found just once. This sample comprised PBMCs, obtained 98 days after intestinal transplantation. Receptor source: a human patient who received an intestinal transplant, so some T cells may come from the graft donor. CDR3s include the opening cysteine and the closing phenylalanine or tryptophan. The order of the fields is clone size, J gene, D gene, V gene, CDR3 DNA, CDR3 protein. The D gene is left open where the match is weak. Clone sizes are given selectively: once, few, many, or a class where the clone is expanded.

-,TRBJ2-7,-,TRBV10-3,TGTGCCATCAGCCCACGGTTGGGGGACGAGCAGTACTTC,CAISPRLGDEQYF
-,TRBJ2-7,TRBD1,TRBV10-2,TGCGCCAGCAGTGAGCGTTGGGGGACAGGAAGCTACGAGCAGTACTTC,CASSERWGTGSYEQYF
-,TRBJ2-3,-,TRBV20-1,TGCAGTGCTAGAGTCACAGATACGCAGTATTTT,CSARVTDTQYF
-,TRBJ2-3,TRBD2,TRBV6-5,TGTGCCAGCATGGCTAGCGGGGGTTCGGGAGATACGCAGTATTTT,CASMASGGSGDTQYF
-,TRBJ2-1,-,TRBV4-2,TGTGCCAGCAGCCAAGATTGGCGACTCGAGCAGTTCTTC,CASSQDWRLEQFF
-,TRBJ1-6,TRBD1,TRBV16,TGTGCCAGCAGCCAATGGGGACAGGGGTGGAATTCACCCCTCCACTTT,CASSQWGQGWNSPLHF
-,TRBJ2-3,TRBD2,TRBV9,TGTGCCAGCAGCGCAATGACTAGCGGGGACAGCACAGATACGCAGTATTTT,CASSAMTSGDSTDTQYF
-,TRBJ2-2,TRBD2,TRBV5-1,TGCGCCAGCAGCTCGGGACTAGCAAAGGGTAACACCGGGGAGCTGTTTTTT,CASSSGLAKGNTGELFF
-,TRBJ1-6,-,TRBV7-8,TGTGCCAGCAGCTTAGCACGGACCTGGGCCTGGTCACCCCTCCACTTT,CASSLARTWAWSPLHF
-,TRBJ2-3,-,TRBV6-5,TGTGCCAGCAGTTACGCCTCCGGGGACACAGATACGCAGTATTTT,CASSYASGDTDTQYF
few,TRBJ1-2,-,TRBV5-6,TGTGCCAGCAGCTTGGGCAGGGGTCCGGACTATGGCTACACCTTC,CASSLGRGPDYGYTF
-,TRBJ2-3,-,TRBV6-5,TGTGCCAGCAGTGAGGCTACCACAGATACGCAGTATTTT,CASSEATTDTQYF
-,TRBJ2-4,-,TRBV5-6,TGTGCCAGCAGGGGGGTTGACAGGTTAGCCAAAAACATTCAGTACTTC,CASRGVDRLAKNIQYF
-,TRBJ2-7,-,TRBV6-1,TGTGCCAGCAGTGAAGCCCTGGGACTCCATTTCTACGAGCAGTACTTC,CASSEALGLHFYEQYF
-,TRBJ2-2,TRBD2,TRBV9,TGTGCCAGCAGCGCATTAGCGGGGGGGCCCAGTTTCCGTACCGGGGAGCTGTTTTTT,CASSALAGGPSFRTGELFF
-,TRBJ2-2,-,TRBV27,TGTGCCAGCAGTTTAGTTGTTACCGGGGAGCTGTTTTTT,CASSLVVTGELFF
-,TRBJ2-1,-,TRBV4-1,TGCGCCAGCAGCCAAGATGAGCGGAACAATGAGCAGTTCTTC,CASSQDERNNEQFF
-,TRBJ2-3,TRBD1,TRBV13,TGTGCCAGCAGCTTAACAGGGGGCAGCACAGATACGCAGTATTTT,CASSLTGGSTDTQYF
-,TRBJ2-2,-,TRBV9,TGTGCCAGCAGCGTAGTAGGGCCAGGCACCGGGGAGCTGTTTTTT,CASSVVGPGTGELFF
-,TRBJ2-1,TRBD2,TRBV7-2,TGTGCCAGCAGACCCCTCGCGGGAGAATACAATGAGCAGTTCTTC,CASRPLAGEYNEQFF
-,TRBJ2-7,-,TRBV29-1,TGCAGCGCCCTCCTTGGTAGGGGGAGCGAGCAGTACTTC,CSALLGRGSEQYF
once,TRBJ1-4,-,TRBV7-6,TGTGCCAGCAGCTTAGCTGGGAGTGAAAAACTGTTTTTT,CASSLAGSEKLFF
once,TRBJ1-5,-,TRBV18,TGTGCCAGCTCGCCCTTTCGGGGGGCGGATCAGCCCCAGCATTTT,CASSPFRGADQPQHF
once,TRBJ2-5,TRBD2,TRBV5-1,TGCGCCAGCAGACCTGGACTAGCGGGCCAAGAGACCCAGTACTTC,CASRPGLAGQETQYF
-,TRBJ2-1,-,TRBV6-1,TGTGCCAGCTTTCCGAGCTCCTACAATGAGCAGTTCTTC,CASFPSSYNEQFF
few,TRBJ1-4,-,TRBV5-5,TGTGCCAGCAGCTCACCGGTTAGACAGAGAGAAAAACTGTTTTTT,CASSSPVRQREKLFF
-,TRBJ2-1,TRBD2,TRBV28,TGTGCCAGCAGTTTAAGCGGGGGATCCTACAATGAGCAGTTCTTC,CASSLSGGSYNEQFF